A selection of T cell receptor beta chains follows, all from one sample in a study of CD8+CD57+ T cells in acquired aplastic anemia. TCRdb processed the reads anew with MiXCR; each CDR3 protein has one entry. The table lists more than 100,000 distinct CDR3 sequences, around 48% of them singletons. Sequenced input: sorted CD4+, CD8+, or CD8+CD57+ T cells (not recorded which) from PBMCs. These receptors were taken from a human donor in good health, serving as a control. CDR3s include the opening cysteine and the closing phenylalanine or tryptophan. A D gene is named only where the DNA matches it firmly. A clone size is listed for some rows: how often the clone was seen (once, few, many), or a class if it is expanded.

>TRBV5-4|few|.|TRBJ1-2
TGTGCCAGCAGCTTGGGGGGTCGGGCGGACTCAACTAACTATGGCTACACCTTC
CASSLGGRADSTNYGYTF
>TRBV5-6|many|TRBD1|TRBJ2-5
TGTGCCAGCAGCTGGGACAGTATCTATGGGACCCAGTACTTC
CASSWDSIYGTQYF
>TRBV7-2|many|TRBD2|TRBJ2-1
TGTGCCAGCAGTTCACGTAGCGGGGGGGCTTACGGTGAGCAGTTCTTC
CASSSRSGGAYGEQFF
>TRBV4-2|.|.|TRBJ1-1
TGTGCCAGCAGCCAAGAACAACACGGTTACGCTGAAGCTTTCTTT
CASSQEQHGYAEAFF
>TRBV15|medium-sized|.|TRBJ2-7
TGTGCCACCAGCCTAGCCCGGGTGAGAGAGCAGTACTTC
CATSLARVREQYF
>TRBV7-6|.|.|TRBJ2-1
TGTGCCAGCAGCCCCGCCAGCGTCAATGAGCAGTTCTTC
CASSPASVNEQFF
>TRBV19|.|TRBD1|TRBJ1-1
TGTGCCAGTAGTACCGGACAGGGGAAGGTTACTGAAGCTTTCTTT
CASSTGQGKVTEAFF
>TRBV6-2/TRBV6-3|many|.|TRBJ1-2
TGTGCCAGCAGGTCGGGACACGGATATGGCTACACCTTC
CASRSGHGYGYTF
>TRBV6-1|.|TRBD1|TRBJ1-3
TGTGCCAGCAGTGAAACAGGGGGCGCATTCGGTGGAAACACCATATATTTT
CASSETGGAFGGNTIYF
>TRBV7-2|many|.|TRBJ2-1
TGTGCCAGCAGCCTTCACAATGAGCAGTTCTTC
CASSLHNEQFF
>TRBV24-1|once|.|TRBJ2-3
TGTGCCACCAGTGCGGGGGGCACAGATACGCAGTATTTT
CATSAGGTDTQYF
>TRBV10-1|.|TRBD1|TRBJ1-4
TGCGCCAGCAGTCAGATTGGTTTTGGGACAGGGGGTGAAAAACTGTTTTTT
CASSQIGFGTGGEKLFF
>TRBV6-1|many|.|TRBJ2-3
TGTGCCAGCAGCCCCGGGTCCCTCGATACGCAGTATTTT
CASSPGSLDTQYF
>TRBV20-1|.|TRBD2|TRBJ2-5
TGCAGTGTCGGGACTAGCGGGGGGTACCAAGAGACCCAGTACTTC
CSVGTSGGYQETQYF
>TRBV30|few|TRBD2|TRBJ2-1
TGTGCCTGGATAAGGGACTACAACTCTGGTGAGCAGTTCTTC
CAWIRDYNSGEQFF
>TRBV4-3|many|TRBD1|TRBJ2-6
TGCGCCAGCAGCCAGACAGGGATTCTATTCAGGGCCAACGTCCTGACTTTC
CASSQTGILFRANVLTF
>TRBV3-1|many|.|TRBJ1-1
TGTGCCAGCAGACCCGCAGGGGATATGAACACTGAAGCTTTCTTT
CASRPAGDMNTEAFF
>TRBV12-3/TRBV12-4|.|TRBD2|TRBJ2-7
TGTGCCAGCAGTTACCAACTAGCGGGGGCATACGAGCAGTACTTC
CASSYQLAGAYEQYF
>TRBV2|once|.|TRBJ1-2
TGTGCCAGCAGGTGGACGGACGATACTAACTATGGCTACACCTTC
CASRWTDDTNYGYTF
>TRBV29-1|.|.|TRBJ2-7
TGCAGCGTTGAGGATAGGAGGGGGTTAGGCTACGAGCAGTACTTC
CSVEDRRGLGYEQYF
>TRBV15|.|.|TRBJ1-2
TGTGCCACCAGCAGAGAGGACGCACGTTTGGAGGGAGGCTACACCTTC
CATSREDARLEGGYTF
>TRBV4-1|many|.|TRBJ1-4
TGCGCCAGCAGCCAAGATCTTAGGCGACACATGCGAGAAAAACTGTTTTTT
CASSQDLRRHMREKLFF
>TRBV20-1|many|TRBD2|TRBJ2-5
TGCAGTGCGAGAAAACTAGCGGGGGACCAAGAGACCCAGTACTTC
CSARKLAGDQETQYF
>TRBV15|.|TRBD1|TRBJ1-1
TGTGCCACCAGCAGAGATAAGGGACAGGGGAGGGCTTTCTTT
CATSRDKGQGRAFF
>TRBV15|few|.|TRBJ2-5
TGTGCCACCAGCAGGGACACCATGGAGACCCAGTACTTC
CATSRDTMETQYF
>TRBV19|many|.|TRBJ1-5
TGTGCCAGTAGTCCGCAAACAATAATTCTTATCGCTCAGCCCCAGCATTTT
CASSPQTIILIAQPQHF
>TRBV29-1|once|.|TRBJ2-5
TGCAGCGTTGGAAACAGGGTGGAGGAGACCCAGTACTTC
CSVGNRVEETQYF
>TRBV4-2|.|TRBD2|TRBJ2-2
TGTGCCAGCAGCCAAGACGTGAGGACTAGCGGGGGACCGAACACCGGGGAGCTGTTTTTT
CASSQDVRTSGGPNTGELFF
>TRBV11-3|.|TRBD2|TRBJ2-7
TGTGCCAGCGTTCGGACCGGGGGGTTCTACGAGCAGTACTTC
CASVRTGGFYEQYF
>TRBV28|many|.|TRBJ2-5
TGTGCCAGCAGCCCTACCGGGAGTGGAGAGACCCAGTACTTC
CASSPTGSGETQYF
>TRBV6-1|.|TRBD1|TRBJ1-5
TGTGCCAGCAGTAATACGGGACAGGGAGGCAATCAGCCCCAGCATTTT
CASSNTGQGGNQPQHF
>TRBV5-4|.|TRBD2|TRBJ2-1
TGTGCCAGCAGCTTGCCTAGCGGGGGAGGAAATGAGCAGTTCTTC
CASSLPSGGGNEQFF
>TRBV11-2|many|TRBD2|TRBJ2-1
TGTGCCAGCAGCCGGCTAGCGGGGGGGCAGGGTTACAATGAGCAGTTCTTC
CASSRLAGGQGYNEQFF
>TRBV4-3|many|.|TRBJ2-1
TGCGCCAGCAGCCCGGGACTGCTCAGGACGGGCAATGAGCAGTTCTTC
CASSPGLLRTGNEQFF
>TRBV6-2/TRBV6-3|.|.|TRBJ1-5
TGTGCCAGCAGTTCCGCCGTGGCGGGGGGCGGACAGCCCCAGCATTTT
CASSSAVAGGGQPQHF
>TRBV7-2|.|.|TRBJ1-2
TGTGCCAGCAGCTTGGATGGTAGGGGTAAGGGCTACACCTTC
CASSLDGRGKGYTF
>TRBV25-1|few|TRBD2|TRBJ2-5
TGTGCCAGCAGTGAATACATGGGACTAGCGGGAGTCCGTCCAGAGACCCAGTACTTC
CASSEYMGLAGVRPETQYF
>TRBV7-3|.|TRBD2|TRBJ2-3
TGTGCCAGCAGACTAGCGGGGGGGACTAGCACAGATACGCAGTATTTT
CASRLAGGTSTDTQYF
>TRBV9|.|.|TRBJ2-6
TGTGCCAGCAGCGTAGATAGCGTCCTGACTTTC
CASSVDSVLTF
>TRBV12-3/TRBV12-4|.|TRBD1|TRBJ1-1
TGTGCCAGCAGAGGGACAGGGGACACTGAAGCTTTCTTT
CASRGTGDTEAFF
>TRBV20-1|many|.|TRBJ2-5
TGCAGTGCTGTCCCGGCTCTTGGGGGGGGCTCCCAAGAGACCCAGTACTTC
CSAVPALGGGSQETQYF
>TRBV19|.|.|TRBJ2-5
TGTGCCAGTAGTCTCACAACAGGGTGGTTCGTCCAAGAGACCCAGTACTTC
CASSLTTGWFVQETQYF
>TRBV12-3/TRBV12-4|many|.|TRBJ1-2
TGTGCCAGCAGTTTATCGTCACAGGGCTATGGCTACACCTTC
CASSLSSQGYGYTF
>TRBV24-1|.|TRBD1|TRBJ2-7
TGTGCCACCAGTGATCCAGGGGGCTCCGAGCAGTACTTC
CATSDPGGSEQYF
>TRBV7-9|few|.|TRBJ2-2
TGTGCCAGCAGTGTTGGGACACACAACACCGGGGAGCTGTTTTTT
CASSVGTHNTGELFF
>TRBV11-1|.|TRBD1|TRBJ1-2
TGTGCCAGCAGCCAAAGCCTTTCGACAGGGAGCTATGGCTACACCTTC
CASSQSLSTGSYGYTF
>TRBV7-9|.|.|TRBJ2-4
TGTGCCAGCAGCCTTCCGGGCAAAAACATTCAGTACTTC
CASSLPGKNIQYF
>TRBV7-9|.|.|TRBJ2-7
TGTGCCAGCAGCTTACAATCGGGGTCCTACGAGCAGTACTTC
CASSLQSGSYEQYF
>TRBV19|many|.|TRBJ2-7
TGTGCCAGTAGTATAGGTGCTTCAGGGAGGCTCTACGAGCAGTACTTC
CASSIGASGRLYEQYF
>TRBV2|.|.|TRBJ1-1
TGTGCCAGCAGTGGACAGGCGACGAACACTGAAGCTTTCTTT
CASSGQATNTEAFF
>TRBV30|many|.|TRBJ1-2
TGTGCCTTCCCCTCGACAGCCGCGGTCGTTGGTGGCTACACCTTC
CAFPSTAAVVGGYTF
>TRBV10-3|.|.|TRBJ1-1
TGTGCCATCAGTGATTGGAGGGACGGAGACACTGAAGCTTTCTTT
CAISDWRDGDTEAFF
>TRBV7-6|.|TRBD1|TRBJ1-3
TGTGCCAGCAGCCCCAGGGGGCGCGAAGGAAACACCATATATTTT
CASSPRGREGNTIYF
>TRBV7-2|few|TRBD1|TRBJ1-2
TGTGCCAGCAGCGTAGCGGACAGGGCGGTGGGCTACACCTTC
CASSVADRAVGYTF
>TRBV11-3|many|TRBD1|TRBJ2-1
TGTGCCAGCAGCCCTACGGGACAGAGATACAATGAGCAGTTCTTC
CASSPTGQRYNEQFF